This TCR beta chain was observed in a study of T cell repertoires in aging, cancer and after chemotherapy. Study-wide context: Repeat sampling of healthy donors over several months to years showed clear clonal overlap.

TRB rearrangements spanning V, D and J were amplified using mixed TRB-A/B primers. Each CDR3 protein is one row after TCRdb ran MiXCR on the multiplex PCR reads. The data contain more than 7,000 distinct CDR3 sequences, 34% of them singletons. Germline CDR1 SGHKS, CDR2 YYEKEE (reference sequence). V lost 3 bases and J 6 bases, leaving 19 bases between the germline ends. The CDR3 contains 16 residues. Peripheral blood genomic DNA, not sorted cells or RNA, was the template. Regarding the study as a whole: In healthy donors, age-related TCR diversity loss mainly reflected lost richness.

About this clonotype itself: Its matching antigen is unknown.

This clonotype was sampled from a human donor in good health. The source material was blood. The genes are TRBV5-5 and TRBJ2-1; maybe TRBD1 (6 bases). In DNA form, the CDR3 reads TGTGCCAGCAGCTCACCCGGGACAACTCGGGGCAATGAGCAGTTCTTC. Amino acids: CASSSPGTTRGNEQFF.